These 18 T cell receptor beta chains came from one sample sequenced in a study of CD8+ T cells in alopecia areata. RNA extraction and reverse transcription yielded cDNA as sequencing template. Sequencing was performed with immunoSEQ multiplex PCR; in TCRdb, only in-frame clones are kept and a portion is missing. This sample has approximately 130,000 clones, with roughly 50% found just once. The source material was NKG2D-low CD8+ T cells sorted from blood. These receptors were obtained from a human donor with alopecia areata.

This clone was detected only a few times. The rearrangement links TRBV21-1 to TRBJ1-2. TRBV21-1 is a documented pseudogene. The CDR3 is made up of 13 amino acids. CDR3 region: CASSKRAIGGYTF. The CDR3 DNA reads TGTGCCAGCAGCAAGCGGGCGATTGGCGGCTACACCTTC.

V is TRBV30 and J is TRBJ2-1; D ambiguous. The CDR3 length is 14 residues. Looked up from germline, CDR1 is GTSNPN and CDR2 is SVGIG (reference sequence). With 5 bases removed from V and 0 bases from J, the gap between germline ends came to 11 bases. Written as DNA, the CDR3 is TGTGCCTGGGAGCCCGGTAGCTCCTACAATGAGCAGTTCTTC. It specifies CAWEPGSSYNEQFF.

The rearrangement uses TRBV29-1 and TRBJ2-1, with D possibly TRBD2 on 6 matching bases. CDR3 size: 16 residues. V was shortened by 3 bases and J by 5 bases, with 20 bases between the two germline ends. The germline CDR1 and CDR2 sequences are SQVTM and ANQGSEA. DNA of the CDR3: TGCAGCGTTGATGGGCTAGCGCCAAAGCTGGACAATGAGCAGTTCTTC. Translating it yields CSVDGLAPKLDNEQFF.

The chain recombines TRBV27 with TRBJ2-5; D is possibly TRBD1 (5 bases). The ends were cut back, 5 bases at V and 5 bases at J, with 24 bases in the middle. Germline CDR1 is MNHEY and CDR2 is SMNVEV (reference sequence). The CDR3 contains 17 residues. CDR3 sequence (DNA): TGTGCCAGCAGTCCTACTGGACAACGGGTACCCTTGGAGACCCAGTACTTC. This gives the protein CASSPTGQRVPLETQYF.

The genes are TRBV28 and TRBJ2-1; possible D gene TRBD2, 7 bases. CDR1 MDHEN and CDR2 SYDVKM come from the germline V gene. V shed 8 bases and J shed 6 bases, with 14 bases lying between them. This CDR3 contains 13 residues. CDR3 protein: CASGGGGFNEQFF. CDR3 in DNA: TGTGCCAGCGGAGGCGGGGGCTTCAATGAGCAGTTCTTC. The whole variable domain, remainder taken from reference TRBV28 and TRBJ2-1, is DVKVTQSSRYLVKRTGEKVFLECVQDMDHENMFWYRQDPGLGLRLIYFSYDVKMKEKGDIPEGYSVSREKKERFSLILESASTNQTSMYLCASGGGGFNEQFFGPGTRLTVL.

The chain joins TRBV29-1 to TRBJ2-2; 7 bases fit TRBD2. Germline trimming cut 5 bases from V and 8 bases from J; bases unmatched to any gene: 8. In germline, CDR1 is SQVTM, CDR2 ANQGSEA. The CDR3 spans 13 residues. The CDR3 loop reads CSVPGLRIGELFF. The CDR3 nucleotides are TGCAGCGTTCCGGGACTACGAATAGGGGAGCTGTTTTTT.

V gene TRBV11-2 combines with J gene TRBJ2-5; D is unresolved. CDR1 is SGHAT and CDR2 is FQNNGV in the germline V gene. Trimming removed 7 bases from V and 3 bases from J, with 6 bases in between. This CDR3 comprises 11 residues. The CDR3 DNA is TGTGCCAGCACCAAAAAAGAGACCCAGTACTTC. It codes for CASTKKETQYF. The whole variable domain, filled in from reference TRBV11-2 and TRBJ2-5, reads EAGVAQSPRYKIIEKRQSVAFWCNPISGHATLYWYQQILGQGPKLLIQFQNNGVVDDSQLPKDRFSAERLKGVDSTLKIQPAKLEDSAVYLCASTKKETQYFGPGTRLLVL.

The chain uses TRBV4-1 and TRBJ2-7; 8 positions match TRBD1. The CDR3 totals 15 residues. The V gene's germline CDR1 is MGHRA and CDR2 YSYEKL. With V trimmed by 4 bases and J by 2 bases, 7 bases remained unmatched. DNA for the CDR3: TGCGCCAGCAGCCCTCCGACAGGGGCTCCCTACGAGCAGTACTTC. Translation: CASSPPTGAPYEQYF.

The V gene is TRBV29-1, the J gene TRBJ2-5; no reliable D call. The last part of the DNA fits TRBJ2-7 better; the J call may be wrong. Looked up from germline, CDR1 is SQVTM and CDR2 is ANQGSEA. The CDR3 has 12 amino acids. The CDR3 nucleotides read TGCAGCGTTGAATATATCTTGGGCGAGCAGTACTTC. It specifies CSVEYILGEQYF.

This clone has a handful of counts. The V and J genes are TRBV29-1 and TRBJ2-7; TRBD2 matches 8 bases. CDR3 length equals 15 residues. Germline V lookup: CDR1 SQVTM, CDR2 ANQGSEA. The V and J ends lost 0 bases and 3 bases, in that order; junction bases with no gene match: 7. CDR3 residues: CSVEDTGTRVYEQYF. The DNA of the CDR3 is TGCAGCGTTGAAGATACCGGGACTAGAGTCTACGAGCAGTACTTC.

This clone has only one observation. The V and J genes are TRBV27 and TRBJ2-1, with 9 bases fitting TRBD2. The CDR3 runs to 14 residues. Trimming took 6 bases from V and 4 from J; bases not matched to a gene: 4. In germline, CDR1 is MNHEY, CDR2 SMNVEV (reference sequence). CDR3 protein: CASRREGLYNEQFF. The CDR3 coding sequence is TGTGCCAGCAGGCGGGAGGGACTATACAATGAGCAGTTCTTC.

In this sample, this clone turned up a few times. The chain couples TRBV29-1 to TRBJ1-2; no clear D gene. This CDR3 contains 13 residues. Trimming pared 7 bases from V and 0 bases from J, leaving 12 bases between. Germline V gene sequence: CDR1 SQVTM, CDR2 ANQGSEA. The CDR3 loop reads CSAQGRTNYGYTF. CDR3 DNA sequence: TGCAGCGCCCAAGGACGTACTAACTATGGCTACACCTTC.

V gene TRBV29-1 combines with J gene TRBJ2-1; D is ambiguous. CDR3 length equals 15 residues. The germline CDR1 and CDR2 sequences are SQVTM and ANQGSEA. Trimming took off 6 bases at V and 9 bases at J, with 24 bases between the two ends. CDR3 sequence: CSVEAPYRPSSEQFF. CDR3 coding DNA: TGCAGCGTCGAGGCCCCCTATAGACCATCGAGTGAGCAGTTCTTC.

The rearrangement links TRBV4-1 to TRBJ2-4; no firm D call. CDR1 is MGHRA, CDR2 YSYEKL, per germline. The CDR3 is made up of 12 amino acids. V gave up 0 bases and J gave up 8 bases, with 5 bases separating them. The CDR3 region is CASSQEGYIQYF. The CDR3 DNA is TGCGCCAGCAGCCAAGAGGGGTACATTCAGTACTTC.

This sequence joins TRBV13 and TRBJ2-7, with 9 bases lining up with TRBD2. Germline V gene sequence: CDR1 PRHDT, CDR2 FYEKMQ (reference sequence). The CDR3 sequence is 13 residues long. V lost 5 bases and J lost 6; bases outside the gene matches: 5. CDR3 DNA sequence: TGTGCCAGCAGCCGGGGACTAGCAGGCGAGCAGTACTTC. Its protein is CASSRGLAGEQYF.

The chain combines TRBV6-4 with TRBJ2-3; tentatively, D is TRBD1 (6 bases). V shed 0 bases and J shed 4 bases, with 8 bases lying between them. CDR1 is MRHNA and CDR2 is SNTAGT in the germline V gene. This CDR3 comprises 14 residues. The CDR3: CASSDSTGSDTQYF. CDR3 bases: TGTGCCAGCAGTGACTCGACAGGTTCAGATACGCAGTATTTT.

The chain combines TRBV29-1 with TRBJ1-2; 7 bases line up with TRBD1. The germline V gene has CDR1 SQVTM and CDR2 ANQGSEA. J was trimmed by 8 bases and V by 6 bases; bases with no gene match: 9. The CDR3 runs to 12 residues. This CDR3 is CSVRGTAEGYTF. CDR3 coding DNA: TGCAGCGTACGAGGGACAGCCGAAGGCTACACCTTC.

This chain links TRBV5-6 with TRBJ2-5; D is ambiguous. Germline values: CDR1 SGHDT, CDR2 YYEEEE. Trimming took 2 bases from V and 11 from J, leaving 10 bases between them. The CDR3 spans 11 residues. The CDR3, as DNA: TGTGCCAGCAGCTTTGGACGAGAGCAGTACTTC. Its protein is CASSFGREQYF.